These 26 T cell receptor beta chains share one sample of origin, sequenced in a study of shared clonotypes between healthy human individuals (dated by TCRdb to about 2020). Library method: the immunoSEQ multiplex PCR assay. Entries here come from immuneACCESS through TCRdb and include only in-frame sequences with V and J called. Some clones fail to appear in such tables; in the studies checked, an unresolved V gene covers under half of the shortfall, and the cause of the remainder is unknown. This sample gives about 2.1 million clones in total; 85% to 95% of them show up just once. Over 1.5% of the sample lies in the top ten. CD8 naive samples were CD45RO-negative cells positively selected for CCR7, giving a CD45RA+CCR7+ population that excluded TemRA cells. Sample: naive CD8+ T cells from PBMCs. The cell subset or site label on this specimen signifies: CD45RA+CCR7+. The receptor set was obtained from a man aged 18 to 35 in good health. Some clones in this sample may be carry-over from other donors' samples.

The chain links TRBV7-3 to TRBJ2-1; TRBD1 matches at 11 bases. Looked up from germline, CDR1 is SGHTA and CDR2 is FQGTGA. The V and J ends lost 1 base and 6 bases, in that order; junction bases with no gene match: 5. This CDR3 region has 16 residues. This CDR3 is CASSLIGDRGINEQFF. CDR3 in DNA: TGTGCCAGCAGCTTAATAGGGGACAGGGGGATCAATGAGCAGTTCTTC.

The chain is built from TRBV27 and TRBJ2-7, with D possibly being TRBD1 or TRBD2 (5 bases each). This CDR3 has 15 residues. V was pared by 6 bases and J by 6 bases, with 21 bases between. Germline loops: CDR1 MNHEY, CDR2 SMNVEV (reference sequence). The CDR3 bases are TGTGCCAGCAGACCACTCTCCGGGACCAGTGGCGAGCAGTACTTC. Amino acids: CASRPLSGTSGEQYF.

The J gene is TRBJ2-1, the V gene TRBV7-9; tentative D call: TRBD2 (6 bases). The CDR3 length is 14 residues. Germline CDR1 reads SEHNR; CDR2 reads FQNEAQ (reference sequence). The V end lost 1 base, the J end lost 10 bases, and 14 bases lay between the germline ends. CDR3 nucleotide sequence: TGTGCCAGCAGCTTAGGGGGGGTACGGAGCGAGCAGTTCTTC. This translates into CASSLGGVRSEQFF. Complete variable domain (other parts from reference TRBV7-9 and TRBJ2-1): DTGVSQNPRHKITKRGQNVTFRCDPISEHNRLYWYRQTLGQGPEFLTYFQNEAQLEKSRLLSDRFSAERPKGSFSTLEIQRTEQGDSAMYLCASSLGGVRSEQFFGPGTRLTVL.

This clone was detected only once. V usage is TRBV7-9 and J usage is TRBJ1-1; D is ambiguous. The CDR3 runs 11 residues. Per the germline V gene, CDR1 is SEHNR and CDR2 is FQNEAQ (reference sequence). The V and J ends lost 4 bases and 7 bases respectively, with 7 bases between them. This CDR3 is CASSSVGEAFF. The DNA of the CDR3 is TGTGCCAGCAGCTCCGTCGGTGAAGCTTTCTTT.

V gene TRBV7-2 combines with J gene TRBJ2-5; D gene uncertain. The J call may be incorrect, as the DNA end agrees better with TRBJ2-7. Germline CDR1 and CDR2: SGHTA and FQGNSA. The CDR3 is 14 amino acids. CDR3 loop: CASSPLGRTYEQYF. DNA for the CDR3: TGTGCCAGCAGCCCACTGGGCCGAACCTACGAGCAGTACTTC.

The chain employs TRBV9 and TRBJ1-4, with a weak D call TRBD1 (5 bases). V was trimmed by 0 bases and J by 10 bases, leaving 16 bases between them. Germline assignment: CDR1 SGDLS and CDR2 YYNGEE. The CDR3 runs 15 residues. The CDR3 bases are TGTGCCAGCAGCGTAGCGGGACCCCCTGACGGAAAACTGTTTTTT. Amino acids: CASSVAGPPDGKLFF.

Concerning this clone: At the DNA level, this CDR3 is encoded by other sequences in the same sample as well. V and J are TRBV19 and TRBJ2-3, with 9 bases identical to TRBD2. The germline gives CDR1 LNHDA, CDR2 SQIVND (reference sequence). The CDR3 is 15 amino acids. V lost 4 bases to trimming and J lost 2 bases; unmatched junction nucleotides: 4. CDR3 region: CASSTRLAATDTQYF. The CDR3 DNA follows: TGTGCCAGTAGTACACGACTAGCGGCCACAGATACGCAGTATTTT.

The count of this clone is one. The chain has TRBV5-4 and TRBJ2-3, with 7 bases fitting TRBD2. Germline loops: CDR1 SGHNT, CDR2 YYREEE (reference sequence). V lost 2 bases, J lost 0 bases, and 3 bases stayed unmatched. This CDR3 spans 15 amino acids. The CDR3: CASSFFGGSTDTQYF. In DNA form, the CDR3 reads TGTGCCAGCAGCTTCTTCGGGGGGAGCACAGATACGCAGTATTTT.

The chain joins TRBV4-1 to TRBJ1-3; tentative D call: TRBD1 (5 bases). Looked up from germline, CDR1 is MGHRA and CDR2 is YSYEKL. This CDR3 has 16 residues. Trimming stripped 0 bases from V and 2 bases from J, with 11 bases between. The CDR3 is CASSQEGEGTGNTIYF. As DNA, the CDR3 is TGCGCCAGCAGCCAAGAAGGGGAGGGAACTGGAAACACCATATATTTT.

The CDR3 here is CASSQDLWGPATEPQHF. CDR3 sequence (DNA): TGCGCCAGCAGCCAAGATTTGTGGGGGCCCGCGACGGAGCCCCAGCATTTT. This chain uses TRBV4-1 with TRBJ1-5, with a weak D call TRBD1 (6 bases). CDR1 is MGHRA, CDR2 YSYEKL, per germline. The length of the CDR3 is 17 residues. Trimming stripped 0 bases from V and 8 bases from J, with 20 bases between.

This clone was seen a single time. The chain has TRBV27 and TRBJ2-1; TRBD2 agrees at 10 bases. CDR3 length: 15 residues. The V gene end was trimmed by 5 bases and the J gene end by 6 bases; junction bases not matched to a gene: 7. Germline assignment: CDR1 MNHEY and CDR2 SMNVEV (reference sequence). CDR3 sequence reads: CASSPASGSSNEQFF. The CDR3 nucleotides read TGTGCCAGCAGTCCCGCTAGCGGGAGCAGCAATGAGCAGTTCTTC.

The chain recombines TRBV9 with TRBJ2-2, with 7 positions matching TRBD2. Trimming removed 1 base from V and 4 bases from J; junction bases left unmatched: 10. This CDR3 is 17 amino acids long. Germline CDR1 reads SGDLS; CDR2 reads YYNGEE. The CDR3 spells CASSVNFAGEGTGELFF. Here the CDR3 DNA reads TGTGCCAGCAGCGTAAACTTCGCGGGGGAAGGCACCGGGGAGCTGTTTTTT. Using reference TRBV9 and TRBJ2-2 for the parts outside the CDR3, the full variable domain is DSGVTQTPKHLITATGQRVTLRCSPRSGDLSVYWYQQSLDQGLQFLIQYYNGEERAKGNILERFSAQQFPDLHSELNLSSLELGDSALYFCASSVNFAGEGTGELFFGEGSRLTVL.

The rearrangement joins TRBV27 to TRBJ2-1; 8 bases map to TRBD2. CDR1 and CDR2 from the germline V gene are MNHEY and SMNVEV (reference sequence). The CDR3 consists of 16 residues. V shed 2 bases, J shed 2 bases, and the junction held 5 bases outside the gene matches. CDR3 protein: CASSLVTGGPYNEQFF. The CDR3 DNA sequence: TGTGCCAGCAGTTTAGTAACGGGAGGGCCCTACAATGAGCAGTTCTTC.

In the case of this clone: The sample holds other DNA sequences that translate to the same CDR3. The chain recombines TRBV9 with TRBJ2-5; 10 nucleotides agree with TRBD2. Germline V CDR1 and CDR2: SGDLS, YYNGEE. The CDR3 is 15 amino acids. J lost 2 bases, V lost 0 bases, and 1 base had no gene match. The CDR3 coding sequence is TGTGCCAGCAGCGTAGGGACTAGCGGACAAGAGACCCAGTACTTC. This sequence encodes CASSVGTSGQETQYF.

The chain has TRBV5-6 and TRBJ1-4; 8 nucleotides match TRBD1. CDR3 length: 14 amino acids. J gave up 4 bases and V 4 bases, and 3 bases lay outside the gene matches. In germline, CDR1 is SGHDT, CDR2 YYEEEE. The CDR3 protein is CASSGQGDNEKLFF. In DNA form, the CDR3 reads TGTGCCAGCAGCGGACAGGGAGATAATGAAAAACTGTTTTTT.

V is TRBV4-2 and J is TRBJ2-7, with unresolved D. From germline, CDR1 is LGHNA and CDR2 YNFKEQ. Trimming removed 5 bases from V and 4 bases from J, with 15 bases in between. The CDR3 has 14 residues. The CDR3 region is CASSNDSGIYEQYF. In nucleotides, the CDR3 is TGTGCCAGCAGCAACGACTCCGGAATTTACGAGCAGTACTTC.

V gene TRBV4-3 combines with J gene TRBJ2-4, with 12 bases fitting TRBD1. This CDR3 comprises 18 residues. Unmatched junction bases numbered 7, after V lost 3 bases and J lost 1 base. Germline V gene data show CDR1 as LGHNA and CDR2 as YSLEER. CDR3 loop: CASSQRDRGQGAKNIQYF. CDR3 coding DNA: TGCGCCAGCAGCCAGCGGGACAGGGGGCAGGGGGCCAAAAACATTCAGTACTTC.

The chain links TRBV4-1 to TRBJ2-2; 10 nucleotides match TRBD1. Germline values: CDR1 MGHRA, CDR2 YSYEKL. This CDR3 spans 17 amino acids. V trimming: 4 bases; J trimming: 1 base; junction bases outside the gene matches: 6. This chain's CDR3 is CASSLPGQGENTGELFF. The CDR3 bases are TGCGCCAGCAGCCTTCCCGGACAGGGGGAGAACACCGGGGAGCTGTTTTTT.

This clone was seen only a few times. Other DNA variants within this sample encode the same CDR3. V gene TRBV9 combines with J gene TRBJ1-1; D is perhaps TRBD1 (5 bases). Looked up from germline, CDR1 is SGDLS and CDR2 is YYNGEE. The V gene lost 2 bases and the J gene lost 1 base, with 6 bases spanning the gap. This CDR3 spans 13 amino acids. DNA of the CDR3: TGTGCCAGCAGCGTCGGGACGAACACTGAAGCTTTCTTT. Translation gives CASSVGTNTEAFF. Full variable domain (remainder filled in from reference TRBV9 and TRBJ1-1): DSGVTQTPKHLITATGQRVTLRCSPRSGDLSVYWYQQSLDQGLQFLIQYYNGEERAKGNILERFSAQQFPDLHSELNLSSLELGDSALYFCASSVGTNTEAFFGQGTRLTVV.

The chain has TRBV6-6 and TRBJ1-1; unclear D gene. The length of the CDR3 is 15 residues. The V and J ends lost 6 bases and 3 bases respectively, with 17 bases between them. Germline CDR1 MNHNY, CDR2 SVGAGI (reference sequence). The DNA for the CDR3 is TGTGCCAGCAGGCCCCTCCGGGGATGGGACACTGAAGCTTTCTTT. It is translated as CASRPLRGWDTEAFF.

The chain couples TRBV9 to TRBJ2-3; 8 bases fit TRBD1. This CDR3 has 16 amino acids. In germline, CDR1 is SGDLS, CDR2 YYNGEE. With 5 bases clipped from V and 2 bases from J, the junction kept 10 bases outside the gene matches. Here the CDR3 reads CASSHNRGKSTDTQYF. In nucleotides, the CDR3 is TGTGCCAGCAGTCATAACAGGGGGAAGTCCACAGATACGCAGTATTTT.

The CDR3 protein is CASSSGQGLADTQYF. The CDR3 nucleotides are TGTGCCAGCAGTTCGGGACAGGGGCTGGCAGATACGCAGTATTTT. The chain carries TRBV6-5 and TRBJ2-3; 10 bases align to TRBD1. This CDR3 spans 15 amino acids. Germline V gene sequence: CDR1 MNHEY, CDR2 SVGAGI. After removal of 4 bases from V and 4 bases from J, the junction contained 5 bases not matched to a gene.

The rearrangement joins TRBV29-1 to TRBJ1-2, with 7 bases that match TRBD1. This CDR3 region has 18 residues. The germline CDR1 and CDR2 sequences are SQVTM and ANQGSEA. Unmatched junction bases numbered 14, after V lost 0 bases and J lost 1 base. CDR3 protein: CSVEDRVLQTGHNYGYTF. The CDR3 DNA follows: TGCAGCGTTGAAGATCGAGTCCTTCAGACAGGGCATAACTATGGCTACACCTTC.

The chain has TRBV29-1 and TRBJ1-1; D is ambiguous. V lost 0 bases to trimming and J lost 1 base, with 6 bases between them. This CDR3 spans 13 amino acids. Germline lookup yields CDR1 SQVTM and CDR2 ANQGSEA. CDR3 bases: TGCAGCGTTGAAGAGGTGGAGAACACTGAAGCTTTCTTT. Amino acids: CSVEEVENTEAFF.

The chain carries TRBV7-9 and TRBJ2-6; D ambiguous. Germline V gene data show CDR1 as SEHNR and CDR2 as FQNEAQ (reference sequence). V shed 5 bases and J shed 4 bases, with 12 bases lying between them. This CDR3 contains 15 residues. The CDR3 bases are TGTGCCAGCAGCCCCCTTAACGGGGGGGCCAACGTCCTGACTTTC. It encodes CASSPLNGGANVLTF.

This chain joins TRBV7-9 and TRBJ2-7; 9 bases align to TRBD1. This CDR3 contains 19 residues. V lost 5 bases and J lost 2; bases outside the gene matches: 19. Germline V gives CDR1 SEHNR, CDR2 FQNEAQ (reference sequence). The CDR3 DNA follows: TGTGCCAGCAGCCCCTCGACCGTTGTCCGGGACAGGGTTCCCTACGAGCAGTACTTC. Translating it yields CASSPSTVVRDRVPYEQYF.